The present TCR beta chain was sequenced within a study of cytomegalovirus exposure and HLA in healthy donors. 60 Vbeta and 13 Jbeta primers were used in PCR. Sequencing was performed with immunoSEQ multiplex PCR; in TCRdb, only in-frame clones are kept and a portion is missing. Among about 100,000 clones listed, approximately 77% were seen once. This TCR came from a male donor in good health and CMV-seropositive. The sample consisted of PBMCs.

CDR3 bases: TGTGCCAGCAGTTCCCCTCCGGGTAGCAGCGAGCAGTACTTC. It translates to CASSSPPGSSEQYF. The chain recombines TRBV28 with TRBJ2-7; D gene unclear. Between the trimmed V and J ends, which lost 4 bases and 6 bases, there was a span of 16 bases. Germline CDR1 is MDHEN and CDR2 is SYDVKM. This CDR3 has 14 amino acids. The full variable domain, with the rest looked up from reference TRBV28 and TRBJ2-7, is DVKVTQSSRYLVKRTGEKVFLECVQDMDHENMFWYRQDPGLGLRLIYFSYDVKMKEKGDIPEGYSVSREKKERFSLILESASTNQTSMYLCASSSPPGSSEQYFGPGTRLTVT.